The 24 T cell receptor beta chains given below trace back to one sample, sequenced in a study of CD8+CD57+ T cells in acquired aplastic anemia. Genomic DNA templated the TCR beta VDJ and CDR3 profiling. In TCRdb, the reads were re-called with MiXCR into one record per CDR3 protein. The sample includes 150,000 to 200,000 distinct CDR3 sequences, over 60% of them seen just once. The source material was sorted CD4+, CD8+, or CD8+CD57+ T cells (not recorded which) from PBMCs. These receptors originate from a human donor with severe aplastic anemia or a healthy control (not recorded which).

This clonotype was recorded many times. V usage is TRBV15 and J usage is TRBJ2-7; TRBD1 matches at 8 bases. This CDR3 has 13 amino acids. V shed 4 bases and J 3 bases; nucleotides not matched to a gene: 2. The V gene's germline CDR1 is LNHNV and CDR2 YYDKDF (reference sequence). CDR3: CATSTGQGYEQYF. The CDR3 DNA sequence: TGTGCCACCAGCACCGGACAGGGCTACGAGCAGTACTTC. Based on the CDR3 plus reference TRBV15 and TRBJ2-7, the full variable domain is DAMVIQNPRYQVTQFGKPVTLSCSQTLNHNVMYWYQQKSSQAPKLLFHYYDKDFNNEADTPDNFQSRRPNTSFCFLDIRSPGLGDTAMYLCATSTGQGYEQYFGPGTRLTVT.

The chain carries TRBV20-1 and TRBJ2-7, with 11 bases fitting TRBD2. V lost 3 bases to trimming and J lost 2 bases; unmatched junction nucleotides: 6. CDR3 length equals 15 residues. The germline V gene has CDR1 DFQATT and CDR2 SNEGSKA (reference sequence). CDR3 DNA: TGCAGTGCTAGGCCGACTAGCGGGGCCCCCTACGAGCAGTACTTC. Residues: CSARPTSGAPYEQYF.

The table lists this clonotype with many counts. The chain combines TRBV7-9 with TRBJ1-1; D may be TRBD1 (6 bases). CDR3 length equals 15 residues. The V and J ends lost 6 bases and 0 bases respectively, with 14 bases between them. From germline, CDR1 is SEHNR and CDR2 FQNEAQ (reference sequence). The CDR3: CASSLLWDMNTEAFF. CDR3 sequence (DNA): TGTGCCAGCAGTCTCCTTTGGGACATGAACACTGAAGCTTTCTTT.

This chain connects TRBV7-9 to TRBJ2-5, with a weak D call TRBD2 (6 bases). This CDR3 comprises 15 residues. The V end lost 2 bases, the J end lost 4 bases, and 14 bases lay between the germline ends. Germline CDR1 SEHNR, CDR2 FQNEAQ (reference sequence). CDR3 in amino acids: CASSLWSGVVETQYF. The CDR3, as DNA: TGTGCCAGCAGCTTATGGTCGGGAGTTGTAGAGACCCAGTACTTC. The whole variable domain, filled in from reference TRBV7-9 and TRBJ2-5, reads DTGVSQNPRHKITKRGQNVTFRCDPISEHNRLYWYRQTLGQGPEFLTYFQNEAQLEKSRLLSDRFSAERPKGSFSTLEIQRTEQGDSAMYLCASSLWSGVVETQYFGPGTRLLVL.

The gene calls are TRBV24-1 and TRBJ2-1; D is possibly TRBD2 (6 bases). The CDR3 loop spans 16 amino acids. The V gene's germline CDR1 is KGHDR and CDR2 SFDVKD. V was trimmed by 1 base and J by 1 base, leaving 10 bases between them. CDR3 nucleotides: TGTGCCACCAGTGATTTCACAGGAGGGTCCTACAATGAGCAGTTCTTC. Translating gives CATSDFTGGSYNEQFF.

This sequence joins TRBV10-3 and TRBJ2-3; 9 nucleotides match TRBD1. Germline lookup yields CDR1 ENHRY and CDR2 SYGVKD. The CDR3 covers 16 residues. The ends lost 5 bases at V and 0 bases at J; junction bases unmatched: 6. CDR3 DNA: TGTGCCATCAGTAACATACAGGGGGCAAGCACAGATACGCAGTATTTT. Amino acid sequence: CAISNIQGASTDTQYF.

This clonotype has more than one count but fewer than ten. The gene calls are TRBV20-1 and TRBJ2-7, with 10 bases aligning to TRBD2. Germline V lookup: CDR1 DFQATT, CDR2 SNEGSKA (reference sequence). V shed 7 bases, J shed 4 bases, and the junction held 4 bases outside the gene matches. The CDR3 is 12 residues long. CDR3: CSVASGGYEQYF. The CDR3 DNA sequence: TGCAGTGTGGCTAGCGGGGGATACGAGCAGTACTTC.

V gene TRBV20-1 combines with J gene TRBJ1-2, with D maybe TRBD1 (6 bases). Per germline, CDR1 DFQATT and CDR2 SNEGSKA (reference sequence). Trimming stripped 2 bases from V and 4 bases from J, with 11 bases between. This CDR3 is built from 13 residues. The CDR3 region has the DNA TGCAGTGCTAGACACAGGGTCGGCTATGGCTACACCTTC. Translating it yields CSARHRVGYGYTF.

A remark on this clonotype: Germline is not matched at one junction end, which may reflect a read error. The V call is TRBV19, the J call TRBJ1-1, with D possibly being TRBD1 (6 bases). Germline V gives CDR1 LNHDA, CDR2 SQIVND (reference sequence). The CDR3 consists of 15 residues. The CDR3 nucleotides read TGTGCCAGTAGTGTGGCGGGGGGCGCGGGCACTGAGGCTTTCTTT. This encodes CASSVAGGAGTEAFF.

Concerning this clonotype itself: The missing conserved phenylalanine or tryptophan at the end of this CDR3 makes a read error likely. The rearrangement links TRBV7-9 to TRBJ1-2; 7 bases line up with TRBD1. CDR1 is SEHNR and CDR2 is FQNEAQ in the germline V gene (reference sequence). This CDR3 contains 15 residues. J was trimmed by 4 bases and V by 5 bases; bases with no gene match: 10. CDR3 loop: CASSLLDRDVYGYTV. CDR3 nucleotides: TGTGCCAGCAGCCTACTTGACAGGGACGTCTATGGCTACACCGTC.

The chain has TRBV25-1 and TRBJ2-1, with unresolved D. The germline gives CDR1 MGHDK, CDR2 SYGVNS. CDR3 length equals 15 residues. Trimming took off 6 bases at V and 8 bases at J, with 20 bases between the two ends. The CDR3 reads CASSVFPSTPDEQFF. As DNA, the CDR3 is TGTGCCAGCAGCGTTTTCCCCTCCACGCCCGATGAGCAGTTCTTC.

The table lists this clonotype with a few counts. V usage is TRBV7-9 and J usage is TRBJ2-7, with a tentative D call TRBD2 (6 bases). The CDR3 consists of 15 residues. Germline CDR1 reads SEHNR; CDR2 reads FQNEAQ (reference sequence). The V end was cut by 3 bases, the J end by 2 bases, with 14 bases between. CDR3 in amino acids: CASSFRDWGAYEQYF. CDR3 sequence (DNA): TGTGCCAGCAGCTTTAGGGACTGGGGGGCCTACGAGCAGTACTTC. Together with reference TRBV7-9 and TRBJ2-7, the CDR3 gives the full variable domain: DTGVSQNPRHKITKRGQNVTFRCDPISEHNRLYWYRQTLGQGPEFLTYFQNEAQLEKSRLLSDRFSAERPKGSFSTLEIQRTEQGDSAMYLCASSFRDWGAYEQYFGPGTRLTVT.

V gene TRBV24-1 combines with J gene TRBJ1-1; D is unresolved. The CDR3 covers 15 residues. Between the trimmed V and J ends, which lost 3 bases and 1 base, there was a span of 11 bases. The germline V gene encodes CDR1 KGHDR and CDR2 SFDVKD. CDR3 loop: CATSDPRTGNTEAFF. The CDR3 DNA reads as TGTGCCACCAGTGATCCTAGGACGGGGAACACTGAAGCTTTCTTT.

The rearrangement links TRBV5-4 to TRBJ2-1; the D gene is possibly TRBD1 (6 bases). The CDR3 sequence is 12 residues long. Germline loops: CDR1 SGHNT, CDR2 YYREEE (reference sequence). Deletions cut 5 bases from V and 7 bases from J, with 10 bases between. DNA for the CDR3: TGTGCCAGCAGACTGACAGGTAATGAGCAGTTCTTC. The encoded protein is CASRLTGNEQFF.

The rearrangement uses TRBV15 and TRBJ2-3; TRBD2 is a possible D gene (5 bases). Germline CDR1 and CDR2: LNHNV and YYDKDF (reference sequence). The CDR3 sequence is 19 residues long. V was cut by 0 bases and J by 0 bases, with 19 bases left in between. The CDR3 DNA sequence: TGTGCCACCAGCAGAGAATCAATCGCTAGCTGGTATAGCACAGATACGCAGTATTTT. The encoded protein is CATSRESIASWYSTDTQYF. The variable domain in full, completed from reference TRBV15 and TRBJ2-3, reads DAMVIQNPRYQVTQFGKPVTLSCSQTLNHNVMYWYQQKSSQAPKLLFHYYDKDFNNEADTPDNFQSRRPNTSFCFLDIRSPGLGDTAMYLCATSRESIASWYSTDTQYFGPGTRLTVL.

The rearrangement links TRBV7-2 to TRBJ1-2; D is uncertain. The CDR3 contains 11 residues. From germline, CDR1 is SGHTA and CDR2 FQGNSA. Trimming took 2 bases from V and 6 from J, leaving 4 bases between them. The CDR3 DNA follows: TGTGCCAGCAGCTTATCGCATGGCTACACCTTC. This sequence encodes CASSLSHGYTF. Filled out from reference TRBV7-2 and TRBJ1-2, the complete variable domain reads GAGVSQSPSNKVTEKGKDVELRCDPISGHTALYWYRQSLGQGLEFLIYFQGNSAPDKSGLPSDRFSAERTGGSVSTLTIQRTQQEDSAVYLCASSLSHGYTFGSGTRLTVV.

The chain uses TRBV10-3 and TRBJ2-7, with D possibly matching TRBD1 (6 bases). The CDR3 contains 13 residues. From germline, CDR1 is ENHRY and CDR2 SYGVKD. The ends were cut back, 4 bases at V and 1 base at J, with 8 bases in the middle. The DNA for the CDR3 is TGTGCCATCAGTGTGCAGGGGTCCTACGAGCAGTACTTC. Its translation is CAISVQGSYEQYF.

The chain carries TRBV19 and TRBJ2-7; TRBD2 matches at 7 bases. There are 14 residues in the CDR3. CDR1 is LNHDA, CDR2 SQIVND, per germline (reference sequence). The V and J ends lost 5 bases and 0 bases, in that order; junction bases with no gene match: 4. Written as DNA, the CDR3 is TGTGCCAGTAGTCCCGGGACTAACTCCTACGAGCAGTACTTC. Protein sequence: CASSPGTNSYEQYF.

The chain carries TRBV20-1 and TRBJ2-3; TRBD1 might be the D (5 bases). The germline V and J ends were trimmed by 2 bases and 4 bases, with 13 bases remaining between them. The germline CDR1 and CDR2 sequences are DFQATT and SNEGSKA (reference sequence). The CDR3 is made up of 14 amino acids. The CDR3 loop is CSARLTGRSDTQYF. For the CDR3, the DNA is TGCAGTGCTAGATTAACAGGTCGTTCAGATACGCAGTATTTT.

This chain joins TRBV7-3 and TRBJ2-7, with TRBD1 matching over 10 bases. The V gene's germline CDR1 is SGHTA and CDR2 FQGTGA. V shed 2 bases, J shed 5 bases, and the junction held 3 bases outside the gene matches. This CDR3 has 14 amino acids. CDR3 sequence (DNA): TGTGCCAGCAGCTTACGACAGGGGGCTCACGAGCAGTACTTC. Protein product: CASSLRQGAHEQYF.

The V gene is TRBV27, the J gene TRBJ2-3, with a tentative D call TRBD2 (6 bases). The V and J ends lost 4 bases and 1 base respectively, with 12 bases between them. This CDR3 spans 15 amino acids. The germline V gene encodes CDR1 MNHEY and CDR2 SMNVEV (reference sequence). This CDR3 reads CASSSRRGGTDTQYF. The CDR3 DNA is TGTGCCAGCAGTTCCCGGCGGGGCGGCACAGATACGCAGTATTTT.

V and J are TRBV19 and TRBJ1-2, with TRBD1 identical over 7 bases. Per the germline V gene, CDR1 is LNHDA and CDR2 is SQIVND (reference sequence). The CDR3 consists of 15 residues. Germline trimming cut 9 bases from V and 6 bases from J; bases unmatched to any gene: 16. The CDR3 reads CASRQGNPRFHGYTF. DNA for the CDR3: TGTGCCAGCAGACAGGGAAACCCTAGGTTCCATGGCTACACCTTC.

The rearrangement uses TRBV10-2 and TRBJ1-2; D might be TRBD1 (6 bases). The CDR3 sequence is 13 residues long. The germline V and J ends were trimmed by 4 bases and 6 bases, with 12 bases remaining between them. From germline, CDR1 is WSHSY and CDR2 SAAADI. DNA of the CDR3: TGCGCCAGCAGTGCTCTCAGGGGCGATGGCTACACCTTC. Translated, it gives CASSALRGDGYTF.

V is TRBV6-6 and J is TRBJ2-7; D is unresolved. The V gene lost 6 bases and the J gene lost 1 base, with 13 bases spanning the gap. Germline assignment: CDR1 MNHNY and CDR2 SVGAGI (reference sequence). The CDR3 is 14 amino acids. DNA for the CDR3: TGTGCCAGCAGCCAAGATCTGGAATCCTACGAGCAGTACTTC. Translation: CASSQDLESYEQYF.